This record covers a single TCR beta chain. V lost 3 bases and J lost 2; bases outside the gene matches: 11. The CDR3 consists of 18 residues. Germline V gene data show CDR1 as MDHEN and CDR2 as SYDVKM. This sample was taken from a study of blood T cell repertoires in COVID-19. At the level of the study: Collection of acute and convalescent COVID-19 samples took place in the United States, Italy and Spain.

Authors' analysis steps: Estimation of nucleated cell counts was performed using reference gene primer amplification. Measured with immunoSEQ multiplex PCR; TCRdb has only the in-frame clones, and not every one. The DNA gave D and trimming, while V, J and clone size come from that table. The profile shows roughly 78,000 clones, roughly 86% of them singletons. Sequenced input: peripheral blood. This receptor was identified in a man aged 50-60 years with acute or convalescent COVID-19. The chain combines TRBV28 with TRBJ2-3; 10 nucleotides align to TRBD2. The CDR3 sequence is CASSLVLPGLADTDTQYF. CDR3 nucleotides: TGTGCCAGCAGTTTGGTCCTCCCAGGACTAGCGGACACAGATACGCAGTATTTT.